This T cell receptor beta chain was recovered during a study of blood T cell repertoires in COVID-19 (dated by TCRdb to 2020 to 2021). Some background on the complete study: Samples from collaborators originated in the United States, Italy and Spain and spanned both the acute and convalescent phases of COVID-19. Where HLA class I and class II types were available, the types were taken from metadata supplied by the sample provider, not from assay-based typing. A freely available public database, intended as a resource for researchers studying the immune response to SARS-CoV-2, is where the repertoires were released. The prospective study material was composed of cDNA or gDNA derived from T cells, B-cell-depleted T cells, or PBMCs. A de-identified subject ID, COVID-19 status, age in years and sex were almost always included in the sample metadata. The dataset comprised deeply sampled blood TCRbeta repertoires from subjects exposed to, actively infected with, or recovered from COVID-19. The samples were drawn from two sources: the first 160 participants of the ongoing ImmuneRACE study, and 1,000 to 1,500 subjects contributed by 6 global collaborators.

General findings and caveats noted by the study authors: Clinical and demographic metadata were provided uncurated, with the amount varying by source and participant.

The germline V gene encodes CDR1 SGHRS and CDR2 YFSETQ. The CDR3 sequence holds 15 residues, the cysteine and phenylalanine included. Only CDR3 DNA remains: 45 bases, in frame from the first base. The germline ends are 14 bases apart after V is trimmed by 6 bases and J by 2 bases. At one collaborating source in Seattle, patients were enrolled during active infection and were followed longitudinally through the course of disease. Collaborating institutions collected whole blood in K2EDTA tubes following their own protocols. For TCRbeta analysis, collaborator samples were shipped as frozen whole blood, as isolated PBMCs, or as DNA extracted from either sample type. TCRbeta CDR3 regions were amplified from genomic DNA using the immunoSEQ Assay, a bias-controlled multiplex PCR. Processing in the source paper ran as follows. Within the assay, amplification of reference gene primers was used to estimate how many nucleated cells each sample contained. Sequence reads were collapsed and filtered to measure the absolute abundance of every unique TCRbeta CDR3 rearrangement. Productive Simpson clonality was computed per sample as the square root of Simpson's diversity index over productive rearrangements. TCRdb retrieved this table from immuneACCESS and kept in-frame rearrangements only. Not all clones are present; in checked studies, unresolved V genes account for under half, and no reason is known for the remainder. For V, J and clone size, that table is used; D and trimming come from the DNA. For this sample the table gives 200,000 to 250,000 clones, of which 65% to 90% were detected only once. 11% of the sample rests with the top ten.

Turning to this clone: Its cognate antigen has yet to be identified. One base away there is no much larger clone; base qualities are not given.

The sequence derives from a man aged 50 to 60 with COVID-19, enrolled during active disease. The sample comprised peripheral blood. Recombination linked TRBV5-1 to TRBJ2-2, with TRBD2 perhaps the D gene, on 5 matching bases. The CDR3 corresponds to CASTLGAGNTGELFF. The DNA is as follows: TGCGCCAGCACCCTGGGAGCCGGTAACACCGGGGAGCTGTTTTTT.